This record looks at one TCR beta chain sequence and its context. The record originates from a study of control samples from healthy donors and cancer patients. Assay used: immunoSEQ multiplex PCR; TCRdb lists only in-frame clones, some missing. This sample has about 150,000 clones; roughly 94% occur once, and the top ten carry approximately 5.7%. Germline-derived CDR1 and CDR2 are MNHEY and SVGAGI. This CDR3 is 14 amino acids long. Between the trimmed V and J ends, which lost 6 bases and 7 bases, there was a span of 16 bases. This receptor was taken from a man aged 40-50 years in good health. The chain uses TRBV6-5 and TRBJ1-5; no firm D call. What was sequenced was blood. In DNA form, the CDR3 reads TGTGCCAGCAGAATAGACGTTGGCGGGCAGCCCCAGCATTTT. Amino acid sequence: CASRIDVGGQPQHF.